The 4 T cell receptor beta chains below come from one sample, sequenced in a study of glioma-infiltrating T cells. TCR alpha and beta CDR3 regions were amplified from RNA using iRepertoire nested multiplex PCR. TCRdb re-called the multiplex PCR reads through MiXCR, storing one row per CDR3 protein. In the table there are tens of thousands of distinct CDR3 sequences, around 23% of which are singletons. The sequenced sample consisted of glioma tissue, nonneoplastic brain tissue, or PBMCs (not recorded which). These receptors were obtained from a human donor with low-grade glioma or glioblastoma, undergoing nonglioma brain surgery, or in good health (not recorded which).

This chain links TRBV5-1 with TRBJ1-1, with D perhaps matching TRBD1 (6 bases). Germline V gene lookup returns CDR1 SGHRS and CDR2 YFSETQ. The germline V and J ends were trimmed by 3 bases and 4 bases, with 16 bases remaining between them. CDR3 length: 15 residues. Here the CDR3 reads CASSSGAAGGTEAFF. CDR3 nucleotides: TGCGCCAGCAGCTCAGGGGCGGCAGGCGGCACTGAAGCTTTCTTT.

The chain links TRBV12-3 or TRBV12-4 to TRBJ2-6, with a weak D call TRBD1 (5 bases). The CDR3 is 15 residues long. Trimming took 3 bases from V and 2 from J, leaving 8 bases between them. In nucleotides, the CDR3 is TGTGCCAGCAGTTTCGAAGGGGCTGGGGCCAACGTCCTGACTTTC. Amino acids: CASSFEGAGANVLTF.

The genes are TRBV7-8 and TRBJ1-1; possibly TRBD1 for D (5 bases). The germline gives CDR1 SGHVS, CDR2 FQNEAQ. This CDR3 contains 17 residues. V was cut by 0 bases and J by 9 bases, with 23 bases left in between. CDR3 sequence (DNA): TGTGCCAGCAGCTTAGCCCGGTTGGGGGGGGTAAGGGCTCAAGCTTTCTTT. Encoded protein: CASSLARLGGVRAQAFF.

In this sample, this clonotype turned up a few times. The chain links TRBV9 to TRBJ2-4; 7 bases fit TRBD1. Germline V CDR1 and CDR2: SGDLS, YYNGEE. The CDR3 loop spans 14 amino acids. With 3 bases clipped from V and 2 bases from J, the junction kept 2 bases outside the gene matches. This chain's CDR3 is CASSGQGTKNIQYF. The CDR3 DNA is TGTGCCAGCAGCGGACAGGGAACCAAAAACATTCAGTACTTC.